This T cell receptor (beta chain) was captured by sequencing in a study of T cells after yellow fever vaccination. Using its own MiXCR run on the 5' RACE reads, TCRdb lists one record per CDR3 protein. Among more than 110,000 distinct CDR3 sequences listed, just over 6.5% were seen once. Specimen: CD4+ T cells sorted from PBMCs, collected 10 days after the yellow fever booster vaccination. The receptor comes from a man aged 25-45 years who received the YFV17D yellow fever vaccine.

The CDR3 protein is CAARTSGSGETQYF. CDR3 coding DNA: TGTGCCGCCAGGACTAGCGGGAGTGGAGAGACCCAGTACTTC. The V call is TRBV10-3, the J call TRBJ2-5; 13 nucleotides match TRBD2. The junction had 7 bases not matched to a gene; V was cut back by 11 bases and J by 4 bases. This CDR3 is built from 14 residues. From germline, CDR1 is ENHRY and CDR2 SYGVKD.